This entry lists 30 T cell receptor beta chains sequenced from one sample in a study of blood T cell repertoires in COVID-19. Here immunoSEQ multiplex PCR was the method, and the copy in TCRdb shows in-frame clones only, minus some. There are about 380,000 clones in the sample; more than 75% occur only once, and approximately 3% lies in the top ten. Sample: PBMCs or T cells enriched from blood (not recorded which). Source of these receptors: a woman younger than 45 who had recovered from COVID-19.

This clone was detected once. This chain joins TRBV9 and TRBJ2-7, with unresolved D. Trimming shortened V by 1 base and J by 5 bases, and 16 bases separated the two germline ends. The CDR3 contains 15 residues. Germline V gives CDR1 SGDLS, CDR2 YYNGEE. The CDR3 nucleotides read TGTGCCAGCAGCGTACGCCCGACTCAAATCGACGAGCAGTACTTC. Translating it yields CASSVRPTQIDEQYF. The entire variable domain, with the rest obtained from reference TRBV9 and TRBJ2-7, is as follows: DSGVTQTPKHLITATGQRVTLRCSPRSGDLSVYWYQQSLDQGLQFLIQYYNGEERAKGNILERFSAQQFPDLHSELNLSSLELGDSALYFCASSVRPTQIDEQYFGPGTRLTVT.

The chain employs TRBV5-8 and TRBJ2-7; D remains ambiguous. Trimming shortened V by 3 bases and J by 3 bases, and 4 bases separated the two germline ends. Looked up from germline, CDR1 is SGHTS and CDR2 is YDEGEE. The CDR3 is made up of 11 amino acids. CDR3 loop: CASSWLYEQYF. In DNA, the CDR3 is TGTGCCAGCAGCTGGCTCTACGAGCAGTACTTC.

The chain couples TRBV4-1 to TRBJ1-1; 8 bases agree with TRBD1. The germline gives CDR1 MGHRA, CDR2 YSYEKL. The length of the CDR3 is 15 residues. With 0 bases clipped from V and 5 bases from J, the junction kept 5 bases outside the gene matches. CDR3 sequence (DNA): TGCGCCAGCAGCCAAGATGGACAGGGCAGGACTGAAGCTTTCTTT. Its protein is CASSQDGQGRTEAFF.

J is TRBJ2-1 and V is TRBV14, with 9 bases fitting TRBD2. CDR1 and CDR2 (germline): SGHDN, FVKESK. This CDR3 region has 14 residues. The V segment lost 4 bases and the J segment 8 bases; nucleotides outside the gene matches: 6. CDR3 sequence: CASSRTSDVDEQFF. The CDR3 DNA reads as TGTGCCAGCAGCCGGACTAGCGACGTCGATGAGCAGTTCTTC.

The rearrangement joins TRBV28 to TRBJ1-2; possibly TRBD1 for D (6 bases). Germline V gene data show CDR1 as MDHEN and CDR2 as SYDVKM. The CDR3 covers 18 residues. Trimming stripped 2 bases from V and 5 bases from J, with 24 bases between. CDR3 loop: CASSLMSEAGALFYGYTF. The CDR3 coding sequence is TGTGCCAGCAGTTTAATGAGCGAGGCAGGGGCGCTATTTTATGGCTACACCTTC.

The chain links TRBV4-1 to TRBJ2-3; 7 nucleotides agree with TRBD1. Germline assignment: CDR1 MGHRA and CDR2 YSYEKL. J was trimmed by 2 bases and V by 4 bases; bases with no gene match: 15. The CDR3 extends over 18 amino acids. DNA for the CDR3: TGCGCCAGCAGCCCCAACCTCAGGGGGACGCGTAACACAGATACGCAGTATTTT. Its protein is CASSPNLRGTRNTDTQYF.

The chain has TRBV27 and TRBJ2-1; TRBD2 matches 10 bases. Unmatched junction bases numbered 2, after V lost 5 bases and J lost 7 bases. The CDR3 runs to 13 residues. CDR1 and CDR2 (germline): MNHEY, SMNVEV (reference sequence). The CDR3 coding sequence is TGTGCCAGCAGTCTAGCGGGAGCAAATGAGCAGTTCTTC. Translated: CASSLAGANEQFF.

This clone was recorded a few times. CDR3 residues: CASSYGGVGTDTQYF. Here the CDR3 DNA reads TGTGCCAGCAGTTACGGGGGGGTGGGCACAGATACGCAGTATTTT. This rearrangement joins TRBV6-2 or TRBV6-3 to TRBJ2-3, with TRBD2 identical over 7 bases. The CDR3 sequence is 15 residues long. Germline CDR1 reads MNHEY; CDR2 reads SVGEGT. The ends lost 2 bases at V and 1 base at J; junction bases unmatched: 3.

The chain uses TRBV27 and TRBJ2-7; D uncertain. CDR1 and CDR2 from the germline V gene are MNHEY and SMNVEV (reference sequence). Trimming took 5 bases from V and 0 from J, leaving 11 bases between them. This CDR3 is 14 amino acids long. CDR3 loop: CASSVRRSSYEQYF. CDR3 DNA sequence: TGTGCCAGCAGTGTCAGACGGAGCTCCTACGAGCAGTACTTC.

This chain joins TRBV13 and TRBJ2-1; D gene uncertain. CDR1 is PRHDT and CDR2 is FYEKMQ in the germline V gene (reference sequence). V lost 6 bases, J lost 4 bases, and 7 bases lay in between. There are 12 residues in the CDR3. This CDR3 is CASRREYNEQFF. For the CDR3, the DNA is TGTGCCAGCAGACGAGAGTACAATGAGCAGTTCTTC. Full variable domain (outside the CDR3, taken from reference TRBV13 and TRBJ2-1): AAGVIQSPRHLIKEKRETATLKCYPIPRHDTVYWYQQGPGQDPQFLISFYEKMQSDKGSIPDRFSAQQFSDYHSELNMSSLELGDSALYFCASRREYNEQFFGPGTRLTVL.

V is TRBV18 and J is TRBJ1-1; TRBD1 agrees at 7 bases. The CDR3 has 13 residues. In germline, CDR1 is KGHSH, CDR2 LQKENI. The junction had 6 bases not matched to a gene; V was cut back by 4 bases and J by 7 bases. In DNA form, the CDR3 reads TGTGCCAGCTCACGACAGGGATCGAGTGAAGCTTTCTTT. Translating it yields CASSRQGSSEAFF.

This sequence joins TRBV3-1 (or the pseudogene TRBV3-2) and TRBJ1-3, with TRBD1 identical over 7 bases. Trimming at V came to 1 base and at J to 0 bases, leaving 6 bases not matched to a gene. CDR1 is LGHDT and CDR2 is YNNKEL in the germline V gene (reference sequence). The CDR3 is 17 residues long. Here the CDR3 reads CASSQGQGYISGNTIYF. CDR3 in DNA: TGTGCCAGCAGCCAAGGACAGGGTTACATCTCTGGAAACACCATATATTTT.

J is TRBJ2-5 and V is TRBV20-1, with TRBD2 matching over 13 bases. This CDR3 has 16 residues. V dropped 3 bases and J dropped 4; count of bases not matched to a gene: 8. Germline V lookup: CDR1 DFQATT, CDR2 SNEGSKA (reference sequence). CDR3: CSASLLAGGPGETQYF. The CDR3 DNA sequence: TGCAGTGCTAGTTTACTAGCGGGGGGGCCTGGAGAGACCCAGTACTTC.

A note on this clone: The junction shows a germline mismatch at one end, possibly a read error. V gene TRBV9 combines with J gene TRBJ1-1; the D gene is possibly TRBD1 (5 bases). Germline-derived CDR1 and CDR2 are SGDLS and YYNGEE. CDR3 length: 13 residues. Here the CDR3 DNA reads TGTGCCAGCAGCGTAGGAAGGGGCGCTGAGGCTTTCTTT. It encodes CASSVGRGAEAFF. The whole variable domain, filled in from reference TRBV9 and TRBJ1-1, reads DSGVTQTPKHLITATGQRVTLRCSPRSGDLSVYWYQQSLDQGLQFLIQYYNGEERAKGNILERFSAQQFPDLHSELNLSSLELGDSALYFCASSVGRGAEAFFGQGTRLTVV.

In this sample, this clone turned up a few times. V is TRBV2 and J is TRBJ2-5, with D possibly TRBD2 on 5 matching bases. Germline-derived CDR1 and CDR2 are SNHLY and FYNNEI. V dropped 4 bases and J dropped 2 bases, with 11 bases sitting between them. CDR3 length equals 14 residues. The CDR3 DNA follows: TGTGCCAGCAGTGGAGACTACCTGCAAGAGACCCAGTACTTC. Translated, it gives CASSGDYLQETQYF. The complete variable domain, with remaining parts taken from reference TRBV2 and TRBJ2-5, reads EPEVTQTPSHQVTQMGQEVILRCVPISNHLYFYWYRQILGQKVEFLVSFYNNEISEKSEIFDDQFSVERPDGSNFTLKIRSTKLEDSAMYFCASSGDYLQETQYFGPGTRLLVL.

The genes are TRBV5-1 and TRBJ2-2; D possibly corresponds to TRBD2 (6 bases). The CDR3 totals 15 residues. The germline V gene has CDR1 SGHRS and CDR2 YFSETQ. V shed 2 bases and J shed 2 bases, with 10 bases lying between them. The CDR3 region has the DNA TGCGCCAGCAGCTTTGGGGGGACCAACACCGGGGAGCTGTTTTTT. It translates to CASSFGGTNTGELFF. The variable domain in full, with the rest retrieved from reference TRBV5-1 and TRBJ2-2, is KAGVTQTPRYLIKTRGQQVTLSCSPISGHRSVSWYQQTPGQGLQFLFEYFSETQRNKGNFPGRFSGRQFSNSRSEMNVSTLELGDSALYLCASSFGGTNTGELFFGEGSRLTVL.

V and J are TRBV24-1 and TRBJ2-1; the match to TRBD1 covers 8 bases. CDR3 length: 15 amino acids. V dropped 3 bases and J dropped 3; count of bases not matched to a gene: 3. Germline loops: CDR1 KGHDR, CDR2 SFDVKD. The CDR3 DNA reads as TGTGCCACCAGTGATACCGGGACAGGCTACAATGAGCAGTTCTTC. The encoded protein is CATSDTGTGYNEQFF.

The rearrangement joins TRBV5-1 to TRBJ2-7; TRBD2 might be the D (6 bases). The CDR3 sequence is 15 residues long. The germline V gene has CDR1 SGHRS and CDR2 YFSETQ. V lost 0 bases and J 2 bases, leaving 12 bases between the germline ends. The DNA for the CDR3 is TGCGCCAGCAGCTTGGTCGGGGGTCATACCTACGAGCAGTACTTC. Protein sequence: CASSLVGGHTYEQYF.

The rearrangement links TRBV28 to TRBJ1-5; D uncertain. The CDR3 contains 14 residues. The germline CDR1 and CDR2 sequences are MDHEN and SYDVKM. Trimming stripped 2 bases from V and 9 bases from J, with 14 bases between. The CDR3 sequence: CASSLRAARGPQHF. The CDR3 DNA is TGTGCCAGCAGTTTACGGGCAGCTCGGGGGCCCCAGCATTTT.

V is TRBV19 and J is TRBJ2-7; TRBD2 is a possible D gene (5 bases). Trimming stripped 0 bases from V and 3 bases from J, with 15 bases between. Germline CDR1 and CDR2: LNHDA and SQIVND (reference sequence). This CDR3 has 16 residues. The CDR3: CASSIDLSWENYEQYF. In nucleotides, the CDR3 is TGTGCCAGTAGTATAGATCTTAGCTGGGAGAACTACGAGCAGTACTTC. Variable domain in full (rest from reference TRBV19 and TRBJ2-7): DGGITQSPKYLFRKEGQNVTLSCEQNLNHDAMYWYRQDPGQGLRLIYYSQIVNDFQKGDIAEGYSVSREKKESFPLTVTSAQKNPTAFYLCASSIDLSWENYEQYFGPGTRLTVT.

This clone has more than one count but fewer than ten. The gene calls are TRBV2 and TRBJ1-2, with TRBD1 as a possible D gene (6 bases). V lost 2 bases to trimming and J lost 6 bases, with 10 bases between them. This CDR3 is built from 13 residues. CDR1 is SNHLY and CDR2 is FYNNEI in the germline V gene. This chain's CDR3 is CASSERQADGYTF. As DNA, the CDR3 is TGTGCCAGCAGTGAAAGACAGGCGGATGGCTACACCTTC.

The V gene is TRBV7-9, the J gene TRBJ2-7; the D gene is possibly TRBD2 (5 bases). Trimming stripped 1 base from V and 3 bases from J, with 13 bases between. This CDR3 region has 15 residues. Germline V CDR1 and CDR2: SEHNR, FQNEAQ (reference sequence). The CDR3 region is CASSLVGEGRYEQYF. The CDR3 coding sequence is TGTGCCAGCAGCTTAGTTGGTGAGGGTCGCTACGAGCAGTACTTC.

V gene TRBV27 combines with J gene TRBJ2-1; no definite D call. With 1 base removed from V and 4 bases from J, the gap between germline ends came to 8 bases. The CDR3 sequence is 14 residues long. Germline V gene data show CDR1 as MNHEY and CDR2 as SMNVEV (reference sequence). The CDR3 DNA follows: TGTGCCAGCAGTTTATTGGGCCAATACAATGAGCAGTTCTTC. It translates to CASSLLGQYNEQFF.

This chain uses TRBV2 with TRBJ1-1, with 9 bases fitting TRBD1. Trimming at V came to 5 bases and at J to 10 bases, leaving 5 bases not matched to a gene. Looked up from germline, CDR1 is SNHLY and CDR2 is FYNNEI. The CDR3 extends over 12 amino acids. Here the CDR3 reads CASSPRQGVAFF. Written as DNA, the CDR3 is TGTGCCAGCAGTCCCCGACAGGGGGTAGCTTTCTTT.

The chain employs TRBV5-4 and TRBJ2-1, with D possibly TRBD2 on 6 matching bases. The CDR3 contains 15 residues. CDR1 SGHNT and CDR2 YYREEE come from the germline V gene (reference sequence). The germline V and J ends were trimmed by 6 bases and 2 bases, with 15 bases remaining between them. CDR3 in DNA: TGTGCCAGCACACTGACGGGAGATCCCTACAATGAGCAGTTCTTC. It codes for CASTLTGDPYNEQFF.

The chain uses TRBV30 and TRBJ2-3; D is uncertain. The CDR3 has 14 amino acids. V was shortened by 0 bases and J by 0 bases, with 7 bases between the two germline ends. CDR1 and CDR2 from the germline V gene are GTSNPN and SVGIG (reference sequence). CDR3 DNA sequence: TGTGCCTGGAGTGTCGGTCAAAGCACAGATACGCAGTATTTT. Amino acids: CAWSVGQSTDTQYF.

This clone was found a few times. The chain links TRBV9 to TRBJ2-7; tentative D call: TRBD1 (5 bases). The CDR3 spans 16 residues. V dropped 0 bases and J dropped 7 bases, with 20 bases sitting between them. Germline-derived CDR1 and CDR2 are SGDLS and YYNGEE. Here the CDR3 DNA reads TGTGCCAGCAGCGTAGGAAGGGGTTCTGGGCATTTGGAGCAGTACTTC. Translated: CASSVGRGSGHLEQYF. Based on the CDR3 plus reference TRBV9 and TRBJ2-7, the full variable domain is DSGVTQTPKHLITATGQRVTLRCSPRSGDLSVYWYQQSLDQGLQFLIQYYNGEERAKGNILERFSAQQFPDLHSELNLSSLELGDSALYFCASSVGRGSGHLEQYFGPGTRLTVT.

The chain links TRBV7-9 to TRBJ1-1, with D perhaps TRBD1 (6 bases). The CDR3 contains 16 residues. Trimming removed 6 bases from V and 5 bases from J, with 22 bases in between. CDR1 SEHNR and CDR2 FQNEAQ come from the germline V gene (reference sequence). This chain's CDR3 is CASSPQRPGAGTEAFF. The DNA for the CDR3 is TGTGCCAGCAGTCCGCAACGGCCAGGGGCGGGTACTGAAGCTTTCTTT.

The CDR3: CASSLEGDRSFMSYTF. In DNA, the CDR3 is TGTGCCAGCAGCTTAGAGGGTGATAGGAGTTTTATGAGCTACACCTTC. This chain links TRBV11-2 with TRBJ1-2, with D hard to call. This CDR3 is built from 16 residues. With 0 bases removed from V and 9 bases from J, the gap between germline ends came to 20 bases. Germline V gene sequence: CDR1 SGHAT, CDR2 FQNNGV.

This chain joins TRBV30 and TRBJ2-5; 11 bases are shared with TRBD2. The V segment lost 4 bases and the J segment 6 bases; nucleotides outside the gene matches: 4. There are 13 residues in the CDR3. Germline V gives CDR1 GTSNPN, CDR2 SVGIG (reference sequence). CDR3 region: CAWTGTSGKTQYF. The CDR3 bases are TGTGCCTGGACCGGGACTAGCGGAAAGACCCAGTACTTC.